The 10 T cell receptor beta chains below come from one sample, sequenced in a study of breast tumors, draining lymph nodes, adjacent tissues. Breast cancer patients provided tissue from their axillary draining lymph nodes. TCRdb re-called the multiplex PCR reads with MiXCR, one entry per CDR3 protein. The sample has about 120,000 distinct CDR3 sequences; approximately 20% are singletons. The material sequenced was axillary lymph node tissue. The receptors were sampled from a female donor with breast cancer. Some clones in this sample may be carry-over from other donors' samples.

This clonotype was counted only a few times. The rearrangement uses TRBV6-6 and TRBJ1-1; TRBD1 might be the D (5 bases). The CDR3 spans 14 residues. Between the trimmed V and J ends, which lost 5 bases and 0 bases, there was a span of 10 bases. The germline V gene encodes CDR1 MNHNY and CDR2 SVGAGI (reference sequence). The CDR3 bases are TGTGCCAGCAGTGGGGGGGGAATGAACACTGAAGCTTTCTTT. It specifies CASSGGGMNTEAFF.

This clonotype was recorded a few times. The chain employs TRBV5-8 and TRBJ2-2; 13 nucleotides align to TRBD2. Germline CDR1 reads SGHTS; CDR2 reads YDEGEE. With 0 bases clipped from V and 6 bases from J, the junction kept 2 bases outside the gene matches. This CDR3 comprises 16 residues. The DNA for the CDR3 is TGTGCCAGCAGCTTGGGGGGACTAGCGGGATCCGGGGAGCTGTTTTTT. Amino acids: CASSLGGLAGSGELFF. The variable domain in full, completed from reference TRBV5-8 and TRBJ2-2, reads EAGVTQSPTHLIKTRGQQATLRCSPISGHTSVYWYQQALGLGLQFLLWYDEGEERNRGNFPPRFSGRQFPNYSSELNVNALELEDSALYLCASSLGGLAGSGELFFGEGSRLTVL.

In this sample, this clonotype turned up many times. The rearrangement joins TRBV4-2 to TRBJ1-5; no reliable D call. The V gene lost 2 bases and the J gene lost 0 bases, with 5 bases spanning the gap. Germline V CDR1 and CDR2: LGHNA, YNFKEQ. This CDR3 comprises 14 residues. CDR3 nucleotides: TGTGCCAGCAGCCAAAGTCATAGCAATCAGCCCCAGCATTTT. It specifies CASSQSHSNQPQHF.

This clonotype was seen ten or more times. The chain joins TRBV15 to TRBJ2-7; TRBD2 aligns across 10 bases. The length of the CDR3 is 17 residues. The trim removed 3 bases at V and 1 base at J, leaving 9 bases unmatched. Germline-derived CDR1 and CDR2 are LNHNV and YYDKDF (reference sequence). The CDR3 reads CATSRAPSGSISYEQYF. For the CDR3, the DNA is TGTGCCACCAGCAGGGCTCCTAGCGGGAGCATTTCCTACGAGCAGTACTTC.

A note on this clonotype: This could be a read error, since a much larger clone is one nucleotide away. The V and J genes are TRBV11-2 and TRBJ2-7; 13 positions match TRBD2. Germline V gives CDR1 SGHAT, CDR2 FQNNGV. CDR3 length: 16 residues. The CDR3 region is CASSPELAGGLYEQHF. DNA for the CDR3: TGTGCCAGCAGCCCCGAACTAGCGGGAGGGCTTTACGAGCAGCACTTC.

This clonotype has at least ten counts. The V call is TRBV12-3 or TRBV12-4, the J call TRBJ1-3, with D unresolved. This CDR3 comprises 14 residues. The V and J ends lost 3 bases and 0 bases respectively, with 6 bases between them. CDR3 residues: CASSFDNSGNTIYF. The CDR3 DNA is TGTGCCAGCAGTTTTGATAACTCTGGAAACACCATATATTTT.

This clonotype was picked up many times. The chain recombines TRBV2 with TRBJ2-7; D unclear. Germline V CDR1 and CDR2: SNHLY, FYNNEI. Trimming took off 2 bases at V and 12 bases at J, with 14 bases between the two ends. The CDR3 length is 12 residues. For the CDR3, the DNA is TGTGCCAGCAGTGAATCAGTGGCCGTGGGGTACTTC. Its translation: CASSESVAVGYF.

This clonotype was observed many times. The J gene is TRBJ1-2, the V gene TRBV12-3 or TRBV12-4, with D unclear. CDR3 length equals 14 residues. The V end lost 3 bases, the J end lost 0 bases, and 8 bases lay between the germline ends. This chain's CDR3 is CASSFGRTNYGYTF. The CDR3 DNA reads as TGTGCCAGCAGTTTCGGACGGACTAACTATGGCTACACCTTC.

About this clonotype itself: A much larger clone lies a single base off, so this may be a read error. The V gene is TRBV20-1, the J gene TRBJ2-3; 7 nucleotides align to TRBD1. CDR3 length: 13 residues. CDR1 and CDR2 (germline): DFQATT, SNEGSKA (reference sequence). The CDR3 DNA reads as TGCAGTGCTTCGACAGGGACCACAGGTACGCAGTATTTT. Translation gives CSASTGTTGTQYF.

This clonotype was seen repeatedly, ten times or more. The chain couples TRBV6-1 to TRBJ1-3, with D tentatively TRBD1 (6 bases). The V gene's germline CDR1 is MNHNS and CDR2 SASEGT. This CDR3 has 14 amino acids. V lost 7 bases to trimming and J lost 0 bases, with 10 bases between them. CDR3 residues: CASNGQYSGNTIYF. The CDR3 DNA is TGTGCCAGCAACGGACAGTACTCTGGAAACACCATATATTTT.